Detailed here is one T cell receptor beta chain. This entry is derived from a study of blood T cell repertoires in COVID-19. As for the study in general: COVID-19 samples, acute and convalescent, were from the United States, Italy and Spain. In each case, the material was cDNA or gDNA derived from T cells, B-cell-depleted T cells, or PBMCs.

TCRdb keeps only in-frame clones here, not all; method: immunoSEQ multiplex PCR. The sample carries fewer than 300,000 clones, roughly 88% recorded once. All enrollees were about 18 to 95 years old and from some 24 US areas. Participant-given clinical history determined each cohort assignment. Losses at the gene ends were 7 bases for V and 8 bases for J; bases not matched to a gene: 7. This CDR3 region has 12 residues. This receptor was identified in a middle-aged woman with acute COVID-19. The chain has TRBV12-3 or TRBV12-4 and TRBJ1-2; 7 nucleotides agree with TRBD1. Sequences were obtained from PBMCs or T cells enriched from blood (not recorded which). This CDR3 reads CASTKTGRGYTF. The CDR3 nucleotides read TGTGCCAGCACCAAGACAGGGCGGGGCTACACCTTC.